The 15 T cell receptor beta chains listed next were all sequenced from one sample in a study of STAT5B mutations in CD4+ large granular lymphocyte leukemia. Assay: immunoSEQ multiplex PCR; the TCRdb copy retains only in-frame clones and omits some. The sample yields 30,000 to 40,000 clones, about 82% seen once. Source material: CD4+ T cells from blood buffy coats. These receptors were collected from a human donor in good health.

This clone appeared a few times. The chain recombines TRBV9 with TRBJ2-1; D may match TRBD1 or TRBD2 (6 bases each). The CDR3 is 16 residues long. Trimming pared 0 bases from V and 0 bases from J, leaving 10 bases between. Germline CDR1 SGDLS, CDR2 YYNGEE. CDR3: CASSVVGGPSYNEQFF. CDR3 sequence (DNA): TGTGCCAGCAGCGTAGTTGGGGGGCCCTCCTACAATGAGCAGTTCTTC. Combining the CDR3 with reference TRBV9 and TRBJ2-1 gives the whole variable domain DSGVTQTPKHLITATGQRVTLRCSPRSGDLSVYWYQQSLDQGLQFLIQYYNGEERAKGNILERFSAQQFPDLHSELNLSSLELGDSALYFCASSVVGGPSYNEQFFGPGTRLTVL.

This chain uses TRBV30 with TRBJ1-1; 10 bases match TRBD1. The germline CDR1 and CDR2 sequences are GTSNPN and SVGIG (reference sequence). The V segment lost 1 base and the J segment 5 bases; nucleotides outside the gene matches: 1. CDR3 length equals 13 residues. CDR3 sequence (DNA): TGTGCCTGGAGTGGGACAGGGGGAACTGAAGCTTTCTTT. Translation: CAWSGTGGTEAFF.

This clone was seen more than once but under ten times. The chain uses TRBV19 and TRBJ1-2; possibly TRBD1 for D (5 bases). Trimming pared 5 bases from V and 5 bases from J, leaving 15 bases between. Germline V gene data show CDR1 as LNHDA and CDR2 as SQIVND (reference sequence). The CDR3 has 14 amino acids. The CDR3 is CASSPGLLEYGYTF. CDR3 nucleotides: TGTGCCAGTAGTCCGGGACTCCTAGAATATGGCTACACCTTC.

The V and J genes are TRBV25-1 and TRBJ1-5; no reliable D call. This CDR3 region has 15 residues. V lost 3 bases and J lost 3, with 12 bases in between. The germline gives CDR1 MGHDK, CDR2 SYGVNS. CDR3 amino acids: CASSDATDVNQPQHF. Written as DNA, the CDR3 is TGTGCCAGCAGTGACGCGACGGATGTCAATCAGCCCCAGCATTTT.

This sequence joins TRBV30 and TRBJ2-3; 9 nucleotides match TRBD2. Trimming removed 4 bases from V and 1 base from J; junction bases left unmatched: 0. This CDR3 spans 13 amino acids. CDR1 is GTSNPN and CDR2 is SVGIG in the germline V gene (reference sequence). DNA of the CDR3: TGTGCCTGGACTAGCGGGGGCACAGATACGCAGTATTTT. Protein: CAWTSGGTDTQYF.

On this clone: A junction boundary mismatches the germline segment, possibly from a read error. This rearrangement joins TRBV4-1 to TRBJ2-7; the match to TRBD2 covers 8 bases. The CDR3 is 17 amino acids. The V gene's germline CDR1 is MGHRA and CDR2 YSYEKL. The CDR3: CASSRYFLSGTPYERYF. CDR3 sequence (DNA): TGCGCCAGCAGCCGTTACTTCCTTAGCGGGACACCCTACGAGCGGTACTTC.

This clone has a single count. V usage is TRBV10-3 and J usage is TRBJ1-1, with D hard to call. The CDR3 covers 13 residues. Trimming took 10 bases from V and 3 from J, leaving 15 bases between them. Germline values: CDR1 ENHRY, CDR2 SYGVKD. The CDR3 bases are TGTGCCACCTCGGCCCAACTTGACACTGAAGCTTTCTTT. Translated: CATSAQLDTEAFF.

The chain has TRBV28 and TRBJ1-5; 8 nucleotides line up with TRBD1. The CDR3 spans 15 residues. Per the germline V gene, CDR1 is MDHEN and CDR2 is SYDVKM. V gave up 6 bases and J gave up 7 bases; unmatched junction bases: 11. The CDR3 is CASSSPQGAQQPQHF. DNA for the CDR3: TGTGCCAGCAGCTCGCCCCAGGGGGCACAACAGCCCCAGCATTTT.

Here the CDR3 DNA reads TGTGCCAGCAGCTTGAACCCCCTAATGGGCACAGATACGCAGTATTTT. Its protein product is CASSLNPLMGTDTQYF. This chain connects TRBV5-6 to TRBJ2-3; D is uncertain. The CDR3 consists of 16 residues. The V gene lost 1 base and the J gene lost 1 base, with 13 bases spanning the gap. Germline CDR1 SGHDT, CDR2 YYEEEE.

The V gene is TRBV4-1, the J gene TRBJ1-1; possible D gene TRBD1, 6 bases. The CDR3 is 15 amino acids. V was clipped by 3 bases and J by 6 bases, with 17 bases between them. Germline lookup yields CDR1 MGHRA and CDR2 YSYEKL. CDR3: CASSHQGPAIAEAFF. The CDR3 DNA reads TGCGCCAGCAGCCACCAGGGGCCCGCGATTGCTGAAGCTTTCTTT.

This rearrangement joins TRBV4-1 to TRBJ2-1, with D possibly TRBD1 on 6 matching bases. CDR3 length: 16 residues. Germline-derived CDR1 and CDR2 are MGHRA and YSYEKL. The germline V and J ends were trimmed by 4 bases and 0 bases, with 13 bases remaining between them. In DNA, the CDR3 is TGCGCCAGCAGCCCAGGCCAGGGGAGCTCCTACAATGAGCAGTTCTTC. It translates to CASSPGQGSSYNEQFF.

This sequence joins TRBV28 and TRBJ1-1; 9 nucleotides line up with TRBD1. The CDR3 consists of 15 residues. The V and J ends lost 1 base and 4 bases, in that order; junction bases with no gene match: 4. The germline V gene encodes CDR1 MDHEN and CDR2 SYDVKM. For the CDR3, the DNA is TGTGCCAGCAGTTTATCGGGACAGGGAAGCACTGAAGCTTTCTTT. It codes for CASSLSGQGSTEAFF.

The V gene is TRBV11-2, the J gene TRBJ2-5; D tentatively reads TRBD1 or TRBD2 (6 bases each). V was cut by 5 bases and J by 4 bases, with 14 bases left in between. Germline CDR1 is SGHAT and CDR2 is FQNNGV. This CDR3 comprises 14 residues. The chain's CDR3 is CASSPPTGAETQYF. For the CDR3, the DNA is TGTGCCAGCAGCCCGCCGACGGGGGCAGAGACCCAGTACTTC.

V usage is TRBV7-2 and J usage is TRBJ2-1; D may be TRBD1 or TRBD2 (5 bases each). CDR1 and CDR2 (germline): SGHTA, FQGNSA. The CDR3 sequence is 13 residues long. V was pared by 1 base and J by 9 bases, with 10 bases between. The CDR3 reads CASSLGGNIEQFF. The CDR3 coding sequence is TGTGCCAGCAGCTTAGGGGGGAATATTGAGCAGTTCTTC.

This chain connects TRBV6-5 to TRBJ2-7; D is unresolved. The germline V and J ends were trimmed by 0 bases and 2 bases, with 5 bases remaining between them. The CDR3 covers 13 residues. The germline V gene has CDR1 MNHEY and CDR2 SVGAGI. The CDR3 loop reads CASSYSMAYEQYF. CDR3 nucleotides: TGTGCCAGCAGTTACTCGATGGCCTACGAGCAGTACTTC.